These T cell receptor beta chains were read from a single sample in a study of CD8+ T cells in alopecia areata. The repertoire was sequenced with immunoSEQ multiplex PCR; TCRdb's copy has only in-frame clones and lacks some. The profile shows 200,000 or so clones, around two fifths of them singletons. The sample was CD4+ T cells sorted from blood, taken at approximately week 37, from a patient treated with tofacitinib. The receptors stem from a human donor with alopecia areata. Both conserved end residues are part of each CDR3. Fields, in order: J gene, D gene, clone size, V gene, CDR3 protein, CDR3 DNA. D genes are given only for firm matches. Expanded clones are given a class, and other clones once, few, many or no size at all.

TRBJ2-1,NA,NA,TRBV29-1,CSAATGQNEQFF,TGCAGCGCTGCGACGGGGCAGAATGAGCAGTTCTTC
TRBJ2-1,NA,NA,TRBV27,CASAAQGRHNEQFF,TGTGCCAGCGCGGCACAGGGTAGGCACAATGAGCAGTTCTTC
TRBJ2-7,NA,NA,TRBV6-6,CASTQGISYEQYF,TGTGCCAGCACCCAAGGGATCTCCTACGAGCAGTACTTC
TRBJ2-3,TRBD2,NA,TRBV11-2,CASSLVLLAGGTDTQYF,TGTGCCAGCAGCTTAGTTCTTCTAGCGGGAGGCACAGATACGCAGTATTTT
TRBJ2-1,NA,NA,TRBV6-6,CASSGHAGTYNEQFF,TGTGCCAGCAGTGGACATGCGGGAACCTACAATGAGCAGTTCTTC
TRBJ2-3,TRBD2,few,TRBV28,CAITAGVGAQYF,TGTGCCATCACAGCGGGAGTTGGGGCGCAGTATTTT
TRBJ2-7,NA,NA,TRBV30,CALGPWNSYEQYF,TGTGCCTTGGGGCCGTGGAACTCCTACGAGCAGTACTTC
TRBJ2-7,TRBD2,NA,TRBV5-1,CASSGGTSGSRDYEQYF,TGCGCCAGCAGCGGCGGGACTAGCGGGAGCAGGGATTACGAGCAGTACTTC
TRBJ2-3,NA,NA,TRBV11-2,CASSLVAAGTDTQYF,TGTGCCAGCAGCTTAGTAGCGGCAGGCACAGATACGCAGTATTTT
TRBJ2-3,NA,NA,TRBV5-1,CATTAGGTDTQYF,TGCGCCACAACGGCAGGGGGCACAGATACGCAGTATTTT
TRBJ2-1,NA,NA,TRBV11-2,CASSFRTSPNHNNEQFF,TGTGCCAGCAGCTTCAGGACTTCTCCCAATCACAACAATGAGCAGTTCTTC
TRBJ2-5,NA,NA,TRBV29-1,CSANLPGHSFQETQYF,TGCAGCGCCAACCTCCCGGGACATAGTTTCCAAGAGACCCAGTACTTC